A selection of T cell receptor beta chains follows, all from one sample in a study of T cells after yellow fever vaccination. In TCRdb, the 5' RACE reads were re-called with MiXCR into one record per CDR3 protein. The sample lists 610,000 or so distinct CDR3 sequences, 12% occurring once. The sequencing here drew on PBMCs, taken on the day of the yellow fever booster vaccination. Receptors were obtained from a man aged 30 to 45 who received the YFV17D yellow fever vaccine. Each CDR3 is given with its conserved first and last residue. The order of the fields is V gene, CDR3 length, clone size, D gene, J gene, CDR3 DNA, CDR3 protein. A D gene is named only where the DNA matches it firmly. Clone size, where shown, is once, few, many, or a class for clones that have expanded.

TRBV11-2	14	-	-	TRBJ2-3	TGTGCCAGCAGCTTACTCTTAGGCGTTGATACGCAGTATTTT	CASSLLLGVDTQYF
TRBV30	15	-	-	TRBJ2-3	TGTGCCTCCGAATTCCGCGGGGACAACACAGATACGCAGTATTTT	CASEFRGDNTDTQYF
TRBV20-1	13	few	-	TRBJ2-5	TGCAGTGCTGCGCGGACATTCGAAGAGACCCAGTACTTC	CSAARTFEETQYF
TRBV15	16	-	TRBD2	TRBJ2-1	TGTGCCACCAGCGGCCTAGCGGGACTCTCCTACAATGAGCAGTTCTTC	CATSGLAGLSYNEQFF
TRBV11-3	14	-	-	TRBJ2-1	TGTGCCAGCAGCTTTTCGAGGGGCTACAATGAGCAGTTCTTC	CASSFSRGYNEQFF
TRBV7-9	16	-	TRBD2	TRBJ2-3	TGTGCCAGCACCCTGGGACTAGCGGGACTAGGGGGTACGCAGTATTTT	CASTLGLAGLGGTQYF
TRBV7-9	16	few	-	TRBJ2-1	TGTGCCAGCAGCTTAATCGTTCCCGACGGCCGTGGTGAGCAGTTCTTC	CASSLIVPDGRGEQFF
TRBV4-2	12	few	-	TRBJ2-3	TGTGCCAGCACCCGGGGGTCGGATACGCAGTATTTT	CASTRGSDTQYF
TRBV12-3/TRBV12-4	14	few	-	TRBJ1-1	TGTGCCACCAAACTACGGGACCATTACACTGAAGCTTTCTTT	CATKLRDHYTEAFF
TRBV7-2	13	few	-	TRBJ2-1	TGTGCCAGCAGCACACACCGTTCCGATGAGCAGTTCTTC	CASSTHRSDEQFF
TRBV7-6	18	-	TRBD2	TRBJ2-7	TGTGCCAGCAGCCCCTCAACCGATAGCGGGAGGTCTCCCTACGAGCAGTACTTC	CASSPSTDSGRSPYEQYF
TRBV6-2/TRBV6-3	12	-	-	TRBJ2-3	TGTGCCAGCAGTTACGGGGTTCATACGCAGTATTTT	CASSYGVHTQYF
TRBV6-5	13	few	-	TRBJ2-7	TGTGCCAGCAGTTCGTGGACAGACTACGAGCAGTACTTC	CASSSWTDYEQYF
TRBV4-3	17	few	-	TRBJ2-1	TGCGCCAGCAGCCAAGGGCCTGGGGAACTCCGGTTCAATGAGCAGTTCTTC	CASSQGPGELRFNEQFF
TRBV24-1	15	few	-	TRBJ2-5	TGTGCCACCAGTGATTTGTCAGGCCCCGAGGAGACCCAGTACTTC	CATSDLSGPEETQYF
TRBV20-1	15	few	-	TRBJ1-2	TGCAGTGCTCGCCTCGGGGGGGGCGCTAACTATGGCTACACCTTC	CSARLGGGANYGYTF
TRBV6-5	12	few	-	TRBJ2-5	TGTGCCAGAGACGGCCTCCAAGAGACCCAGTACTTC	CARDGLQETQYF
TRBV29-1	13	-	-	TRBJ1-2	TGCAGCGTTGAGGGGCTCCCAGGGTATGGCTACACCTTC	CSVEGLPGYGYTF
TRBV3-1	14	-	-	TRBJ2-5	TGTGCCAGCAGCAGACGTGGCGTCGAGGAGACCCAGTACTTC	CASSRRGVEETQYF
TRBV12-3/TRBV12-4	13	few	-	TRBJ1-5	TGTGCCAGCAGTTACGGGGACAATCAGCCCCAGCATTTT	CASSYGDNQPQHF
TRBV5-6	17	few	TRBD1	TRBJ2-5	TGTGCCAGCAGCCGAGACAGGGACAGGGGGCTATCAGAGACCCAGTACTTC	CASSRDRDRGLSETQYF
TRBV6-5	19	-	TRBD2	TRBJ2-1	TGTGCCAGCAGTTCCGCGACTAGCGGGAGGCCCAGCTCCTACAATGAGCAGTTCTTC	CASSSATSGRPSSYNEQFF
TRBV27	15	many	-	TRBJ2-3	TGTGCCAGCAGTTTATTGTCAGGGAGCACAGATACGCAGTATTTT	CASSLLSGSTDTQYF
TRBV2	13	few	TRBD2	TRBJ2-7	TGTGCCAGCAGAGAGCGGGAGGGCCGTGAGCAGTACTTC	CASREREGREQYF
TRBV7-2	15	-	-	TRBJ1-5	TGTGCCAGCAGCTTAGCGCTATGGGGGGCTCAGCCCCAGCATTTT	CASSLALWGAQPQHF
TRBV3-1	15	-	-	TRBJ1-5	TGTGCCAGGGGGCAAAGTGGGGGTTCCCGGCGGCCCCAGCATTTT	CARGQSGGSRRPQHF
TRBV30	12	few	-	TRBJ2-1	TGTGCCTGGAGTGTACCCTACAATGAGCAGTTCTTC	CAWSVPYNEQFF
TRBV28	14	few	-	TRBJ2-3	TGTGCCAGCAGTTGGGGCCCGGGAAGCGATACGCAGTATTTT	CASSWGPGSDTQYF
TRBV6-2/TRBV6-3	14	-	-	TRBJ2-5	TGTGCCAGCAGGGTTTGGAGAACACAAGAGACCCAGTACTTC	CASRVWRTQETQYF
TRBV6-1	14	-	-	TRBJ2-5	TGTGCCAGCAGCAACAATCGCGGGGCCGAGACCCAGTACTTC	CASSNNRGAETQYF
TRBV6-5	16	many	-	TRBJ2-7	TGTGCCAGCAGTTTCCTCGGGCCCTTAAACTCCTACGAGCAGTACTTC	CASSFLGPLNSYEQYF
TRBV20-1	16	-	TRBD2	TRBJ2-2	TGCAGTGCCGCCTGGAGCGGGAGAGGAGAGACCGGGGAGCTGTTTTTT	CSAAWSGRGETGELFF
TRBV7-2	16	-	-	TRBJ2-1	TGTGCCAGCAGCCTTAACCGGGACACTGGGAGTAATGAGCAGTTCTTC	CASSLNRDTGSNEQFF
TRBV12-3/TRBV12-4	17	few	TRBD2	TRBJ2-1	TGTGCCAGCAGTTCCCAGCCGGGACTAGCGGGAGGTGATGAGCAGTTCTTC	CASSSQPGLAGGDEQFF
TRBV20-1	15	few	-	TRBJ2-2	TGCAGTGCTAGAGTAGAGCAGCTTAACACCGGGGAGCTGTTTTTT	CSARVEQLNTGELFF
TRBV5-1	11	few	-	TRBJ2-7	TGCGCCAGCAGCGATAAGAACGAGCAGTACTTC	CASSDKNEQYF
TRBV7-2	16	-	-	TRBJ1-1	TGTGCCAGCAGCCTCATGTCAGGGGTCGGGAACACTGAAGCTTTCTTT	CASSLMSGVGNTEAFF
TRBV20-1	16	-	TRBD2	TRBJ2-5	TGCAGTGCTCTAGGACTAGCGGGGAACGAACAAGAGACCCAGTACTTC	CSALGLAGNEQETQYF
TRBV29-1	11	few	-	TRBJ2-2	TGCAGTGCGAGGGAATTCGGGGAGCTGTTTTTT	CSAREFGELFF
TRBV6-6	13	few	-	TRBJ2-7	TGTGCCAGCAGTTTACCAGCGGCCAACGAGCAGTACTTC	CASSLPAANEQYF
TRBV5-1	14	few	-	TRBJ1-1	TGCGCCAGCAGCTTGGCAAGGGGGGTCACTGAAGCTTTCTTT	CASSLARGVTEAFF
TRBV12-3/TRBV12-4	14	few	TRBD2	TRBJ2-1	TGTGCCAGCAGACGGGAAAGCGGGAGTAATGAGCAGTTCTTC	CASRRESGSNEQFF
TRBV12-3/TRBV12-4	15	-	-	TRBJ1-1	TGTGCCAGCAGTTTAATTTTGTTGGGCAGGGATAATGCTTTCTTT	CASSLILLGRDNAFF
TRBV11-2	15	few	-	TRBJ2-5	TGTGCCAGCAGCTTTCAAAGGGCAGGTATCGAGACCCAGTACTTC	CASSFQRAGIETQYF
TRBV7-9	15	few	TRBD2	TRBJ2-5	TGTGCCAGCAGCTTAGCACTAGCGGGAGAAGAGACCCAGTACTTC	CASSLALAGEETQYF
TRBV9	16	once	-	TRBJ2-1	TGTGCCAGCAGCCTTCTGGGGGCGGGAGAGTACAATGAGCAGTTCTTC	CASSLLGAGEYNEQFF
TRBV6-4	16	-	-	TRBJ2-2	TGTGCCAGCAATAGGAGGGCCGTGACGAACACCGGGGAGCTGTTTTTT	CASNRRAVTNTGELFF
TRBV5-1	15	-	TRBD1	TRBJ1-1	TGCGCCAGCATTTTACAAACAGGGGGAAGGGCTGAAGCTTTCTTT	CASILQTGGRAEAFF
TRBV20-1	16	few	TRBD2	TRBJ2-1	TGCAGTGCTAGCGAAGTCCGGACTAGTTCCTACAATGAGCAGTTCTTC	CSASEVRTSSYNEQFF
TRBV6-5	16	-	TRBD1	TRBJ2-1	TGTGCCAGCAGTTACAACATCGGGACAGGGGTCAATGAGCAGTTCTTC	CASSYNIGTGVNEQFF
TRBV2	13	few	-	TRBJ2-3	TGTGCCAGCAGCGTGATTATGGGAGATACGCAGTATTTT	CASSVIMGDTQYF
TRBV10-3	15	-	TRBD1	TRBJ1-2	TGTGCCATCAGTGACTGGGGACAGGTGAAAGATGGCTACACCTTC	CAISDWGQVKDGYTF